The text below deals with one T cell receptor (beta chain). These data belong to a study of OX40 agonist ivuxolimab in advanced cancers. Study overall: Partial response was recorded in three patients: one hepatocellular carcinoma and two cutaneous melanoma cases.

Generated by immunoSEQ multiplex PCR, the TCRdb table keeps only in-frame clones and is missing some. The data contain 11,000 to 15,000 clones, about 76% of them singletons. Source: CD4+ or CD8+ T cells sorted from blood, taken in a trial of the OX40 agonist ivuxolimab. The receptor's source is an adult with an advanced solid tumor such as melanoma, head and neck, liver or kidney cancer.

The CDR3 region is CASSFPQRNHEQYF. The CDR3 nucleotides read TGTGCCAGCAGCTTTCCCCAAAGAAACCACGAGCAGTACTTC. The chain links TRBV7-9 to TRBJ2-7; D is uncertain. Trimming cost V 3 bases and J 5 bases, with 14 bases left between them. Germline V lookup: CDR1 SEHNR, CDR2 FQNEAQ (reference sequence). The CDR3 has 14 amino acids.